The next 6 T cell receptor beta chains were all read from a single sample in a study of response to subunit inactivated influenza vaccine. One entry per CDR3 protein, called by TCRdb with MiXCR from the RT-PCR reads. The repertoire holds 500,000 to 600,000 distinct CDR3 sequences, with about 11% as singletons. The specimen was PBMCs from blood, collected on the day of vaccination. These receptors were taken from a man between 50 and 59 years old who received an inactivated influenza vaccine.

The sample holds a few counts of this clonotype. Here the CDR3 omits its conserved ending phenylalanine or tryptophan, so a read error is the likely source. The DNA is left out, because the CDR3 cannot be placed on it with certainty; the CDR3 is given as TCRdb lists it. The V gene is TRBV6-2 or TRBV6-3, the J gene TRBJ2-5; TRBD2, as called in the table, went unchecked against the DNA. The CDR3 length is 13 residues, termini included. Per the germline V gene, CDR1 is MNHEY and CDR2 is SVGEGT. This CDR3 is CASSYSKLAGVNL.

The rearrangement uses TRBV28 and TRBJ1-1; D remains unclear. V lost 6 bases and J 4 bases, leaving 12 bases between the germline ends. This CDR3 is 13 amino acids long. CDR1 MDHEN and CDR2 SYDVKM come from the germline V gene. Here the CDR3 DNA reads TGTGCCAGCAGCCTAACAGCGGGCACTGAAGCTTTCTTT. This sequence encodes CASSLTAGTEAFF. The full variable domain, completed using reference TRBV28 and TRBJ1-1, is DVKVTQSSRYLVKRTGEKVFLECVQDMDHENMFWYRQDPGLGLRLIYFSYDVKMKEKGDIPEGYSVSREKKERFSLILESASTNQTSMYLCASSLTAGTEAFFGQGTRLTVV.

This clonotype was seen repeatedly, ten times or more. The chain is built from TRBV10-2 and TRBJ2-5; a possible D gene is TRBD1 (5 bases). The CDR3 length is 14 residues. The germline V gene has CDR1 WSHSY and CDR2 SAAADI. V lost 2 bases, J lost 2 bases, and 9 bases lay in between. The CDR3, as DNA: TGCGCCAGCAGTGAGGGACACCTTCAAGAGACCCAGTACTTC. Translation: CASSEGHLQETQYF.

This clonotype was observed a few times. The CDR3 loop is CSVEMAREGYTF. The CDR3 coding sequence is TGCAGCGTTGAAATGGCGCGAGAAGGCTACACCTTC. The chain joins TRBV29-1 to TRBJ1-2, with D hard to call. Germline loops: CDR1 SQVTM, CDR2 ANQGSEA. This CDR3 region has 12 residues. Trimming shortened V by 2 bases and J by 8 bases, and 12 bases separated the two germline ends.

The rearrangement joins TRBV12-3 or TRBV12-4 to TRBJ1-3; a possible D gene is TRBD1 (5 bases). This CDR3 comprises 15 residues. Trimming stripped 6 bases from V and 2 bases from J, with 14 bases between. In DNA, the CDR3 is TGTGCCAGCAGGGGACTACAGGCCCCTGGAAACACCATATATTTT. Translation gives CASRGLQAPGNTIYF.

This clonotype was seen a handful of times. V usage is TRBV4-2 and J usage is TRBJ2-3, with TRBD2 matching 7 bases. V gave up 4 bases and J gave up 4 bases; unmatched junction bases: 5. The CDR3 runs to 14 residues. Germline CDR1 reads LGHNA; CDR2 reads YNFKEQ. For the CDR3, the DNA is TGTGCCAGCAGCCCCAGACTAGCTCCAGATACGCAGTATTTT. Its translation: CASSPRLAPDTQYF.